This TCR beta chain was recorded in a study of T cells in tuberculosis. As for the study in general: The T cells targeted glucose monomycolate, a mycobacterial lipid, via CD1B. Study-level results: Smaller alpha distances in active tuberculosis partly reflected shorter CDR3-alpha lengths.

Time point: new active TB diagnosis, blood taken before or within 7 days of starting treatment. CDR1 and CDR2 (germline): MNHNS, SASEGT. V dropped 7 bases and J dropped 2; count of bases not matched to a gene: 7. CDR3 length equals 15 residues. This clone was counted only a few times. Its antigen remains unknown. TCRdb keeps only in-frame clones here, not all; method: immunoSEQ multiplex PCR. The sample has 31,000 or so clones; more than 75% are singletons. V and J are TRBV6-1 and TRBJ2-5, with 10 bases lining up with TRBD2. The source material was PBMCs, sampled at tuberculosis diagnosis. This TCR derives from an adult with tuberculosis. The CDR3 nucleotides read TGTGCCAGCACGCAGATAGCGGGGGGTCAAGAGACCCAGTACTTC. Encoded protein: CASTQIAGGQETQYF.